This TCR beta chain was identified during a study of patients and donors after allogeneic stem cell transplantation. The CDR3 has 15 amino acids. V trimming: 8 bases; J trimming: 2 bases; junction bases outside the gene matches: 10. TCRdb reprocessed the RT-PCR reads via MiXCR and lists one record per CDR3 protein. The repertoire holds about 960,000 distinct CDR3 sequences, with around 17% as singletons. The chain is built from TRBV12-3 or TRBV12-4 and TRBJ2-3; 7 bases are shared with TRBD2. The clonotype comes from a human donor who was either an allogeneic HSCT recipient or a stem cell or donor lymphocyte infusion donor (not recorded which). It is not recorded whose cells these are; they may come from a transplant donor. Sequences were obtained from blood, either unsorted or a sorted T cell fraction (not recorded which). The chain's CDR3 is CASGILGLHTDTQYF. The CDR3 coding sequence is TGTGCCAGCGGTATACTGGGACTACACACAGATACGCAGTATTTT.